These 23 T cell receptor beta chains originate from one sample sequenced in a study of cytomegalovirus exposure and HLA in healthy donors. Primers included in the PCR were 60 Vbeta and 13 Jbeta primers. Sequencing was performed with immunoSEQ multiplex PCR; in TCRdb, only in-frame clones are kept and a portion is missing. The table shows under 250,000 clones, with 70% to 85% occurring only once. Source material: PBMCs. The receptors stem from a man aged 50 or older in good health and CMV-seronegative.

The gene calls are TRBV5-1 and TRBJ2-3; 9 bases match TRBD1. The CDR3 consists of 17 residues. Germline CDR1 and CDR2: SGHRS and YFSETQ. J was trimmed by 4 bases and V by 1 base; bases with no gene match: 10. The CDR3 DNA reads TGCGCCAGCAGCTTGTTCCGGGACAGGGTTTTCCCAGATACGCAGTATTTT. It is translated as CASSLFRDRVFPDTQYF.

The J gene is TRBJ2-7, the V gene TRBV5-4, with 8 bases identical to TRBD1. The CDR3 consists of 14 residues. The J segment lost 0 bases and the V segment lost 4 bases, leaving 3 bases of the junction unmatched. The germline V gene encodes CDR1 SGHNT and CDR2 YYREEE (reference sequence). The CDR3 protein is CASSSGQGSYEQYF. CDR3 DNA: TGTGCCAGCAGCAGCGGACAGGGCTCCTACGAGCAGTACTTC.

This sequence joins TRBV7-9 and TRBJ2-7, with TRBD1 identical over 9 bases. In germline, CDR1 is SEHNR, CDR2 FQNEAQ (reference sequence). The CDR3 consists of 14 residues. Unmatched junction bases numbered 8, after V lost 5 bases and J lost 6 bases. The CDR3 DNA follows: TGTGCCAGCAGCCGACGGGACAGGGCTGTCGAGCAGTACTTC. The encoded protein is CASSRRDRAVEQYF.

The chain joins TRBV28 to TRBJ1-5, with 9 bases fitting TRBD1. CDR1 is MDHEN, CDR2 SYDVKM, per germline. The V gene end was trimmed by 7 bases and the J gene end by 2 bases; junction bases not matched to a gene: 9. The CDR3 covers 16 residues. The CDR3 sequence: CASKPGQGVGNQPQHF. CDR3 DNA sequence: TGTGCCAGCAAACCGGGACAGGGAGTCGGCAATCAGCCCCAGCATTTT.

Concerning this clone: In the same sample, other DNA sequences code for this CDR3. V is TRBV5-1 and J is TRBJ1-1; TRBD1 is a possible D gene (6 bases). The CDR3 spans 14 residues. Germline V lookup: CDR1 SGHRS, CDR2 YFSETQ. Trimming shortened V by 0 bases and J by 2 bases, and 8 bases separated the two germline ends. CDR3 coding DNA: TGCGCCAGCAGCTTGGGACAGGCAAACACTGAAGCTTTCTTT. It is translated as CASSLGQANTEAFF.

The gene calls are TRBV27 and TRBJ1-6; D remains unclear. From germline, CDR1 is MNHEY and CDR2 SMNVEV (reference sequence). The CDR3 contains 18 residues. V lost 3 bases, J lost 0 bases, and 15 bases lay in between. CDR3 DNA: TGTGCCAGCAGTTTTTATGGAAGGAGGAGCTCCTATAATTCACCCCTCCACTTT. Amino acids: CASSFYGRRSSYNSPLHF.

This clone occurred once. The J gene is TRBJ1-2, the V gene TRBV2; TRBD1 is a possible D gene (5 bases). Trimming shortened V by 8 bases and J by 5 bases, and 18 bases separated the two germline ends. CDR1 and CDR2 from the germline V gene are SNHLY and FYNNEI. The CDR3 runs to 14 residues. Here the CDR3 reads CASYGRAGGYGYTF. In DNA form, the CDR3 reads TGTGCCAGCTACGGACGGGCCGGGGGATATGGCTACACCTTC.

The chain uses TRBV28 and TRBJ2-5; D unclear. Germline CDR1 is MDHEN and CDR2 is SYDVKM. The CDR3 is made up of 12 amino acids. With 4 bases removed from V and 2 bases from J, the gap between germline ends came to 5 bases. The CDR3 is CASSSLQETQYF. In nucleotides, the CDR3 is TGTGCCAGCAGTTCCCTTCAAGAGACCCAGTACTTC.

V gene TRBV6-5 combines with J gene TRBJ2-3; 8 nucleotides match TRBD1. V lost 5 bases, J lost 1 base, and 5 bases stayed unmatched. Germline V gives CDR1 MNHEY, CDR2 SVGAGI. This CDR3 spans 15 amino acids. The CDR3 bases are TGTGCCAGCAGTCCCCAGGACAGGGGCACAGATACGCAGTATTTT. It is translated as CASSPQDRGTDTQYF.

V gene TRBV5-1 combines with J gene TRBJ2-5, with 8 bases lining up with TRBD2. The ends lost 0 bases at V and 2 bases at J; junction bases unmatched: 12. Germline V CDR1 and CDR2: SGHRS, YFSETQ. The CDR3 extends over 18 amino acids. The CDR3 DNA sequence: TGCGCCAGCAGCTTGGGGTGGTTTAGCGGGGATGTACAAGAGACCCAGTACTTC. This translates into CASSLGWFSGDVQETQYF.

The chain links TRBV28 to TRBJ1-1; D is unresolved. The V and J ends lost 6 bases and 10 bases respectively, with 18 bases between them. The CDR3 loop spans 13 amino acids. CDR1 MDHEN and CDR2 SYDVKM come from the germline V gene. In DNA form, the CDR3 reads TGTGCCAGCAGCTCCCTTTCCCCCAGTCGAGCTTTCTTT. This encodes CASSSLSPSRAFF. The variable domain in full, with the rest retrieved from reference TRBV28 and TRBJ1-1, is DVKVTQSSRYLVKRTGEKVFLECVQDMDHENMFWYRQDPGLGLRLIYFSYDVKMKEKGDIPEGYSVSREKKERFSLILESASTNQTSMYLCASSSLSPSRAFFGQGTRLTVV.

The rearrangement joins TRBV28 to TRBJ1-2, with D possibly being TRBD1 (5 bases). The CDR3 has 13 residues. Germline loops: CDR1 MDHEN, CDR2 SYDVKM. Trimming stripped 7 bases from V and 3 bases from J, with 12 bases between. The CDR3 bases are TGTGCCAGCAAGGCAGGGTGGGACTATGGCTACACCTTC. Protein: CASKAGWDYGYTF.

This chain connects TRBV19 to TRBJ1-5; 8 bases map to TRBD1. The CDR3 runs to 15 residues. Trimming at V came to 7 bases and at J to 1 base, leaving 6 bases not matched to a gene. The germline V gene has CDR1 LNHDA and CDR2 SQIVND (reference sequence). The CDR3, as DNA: TGTGCCAGTACCCCCCGACAGGGGAGCAATCAGCCCCAGCATTTT. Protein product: CASTPRQGSNQPQHF. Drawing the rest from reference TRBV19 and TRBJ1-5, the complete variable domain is DGGITQSPKYLFRKEGQNVTLSCEQNLNHDAMYWYRQDPGQGLRLIYYSQIVNDFQKGDIAEGYSVSREKKESFPLTVTSAQKNPTAFYLCASTPRQGSNQPQHFGDGTRLSIL.

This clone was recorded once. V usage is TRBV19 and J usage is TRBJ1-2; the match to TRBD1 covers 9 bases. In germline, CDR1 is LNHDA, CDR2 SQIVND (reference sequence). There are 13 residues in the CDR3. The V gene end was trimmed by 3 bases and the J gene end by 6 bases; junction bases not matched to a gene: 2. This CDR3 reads CASSIDRGNGYTF. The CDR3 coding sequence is TGTGCCAGTAGTATCGACAGGGGGAATGGCTACACCTTC.

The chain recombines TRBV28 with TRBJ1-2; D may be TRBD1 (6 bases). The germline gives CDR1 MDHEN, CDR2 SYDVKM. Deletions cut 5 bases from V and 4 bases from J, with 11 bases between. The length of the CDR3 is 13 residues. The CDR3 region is CASSPGHLYGYTF. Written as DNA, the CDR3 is TGTGCCAGCAGTCCGGGACACCTCTATGGCTACACCTTC.

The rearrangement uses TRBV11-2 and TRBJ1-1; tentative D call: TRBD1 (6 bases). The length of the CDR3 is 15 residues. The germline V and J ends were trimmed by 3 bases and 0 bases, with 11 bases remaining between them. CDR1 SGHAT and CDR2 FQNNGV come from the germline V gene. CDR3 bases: TGTGCCAGCAGCTTCCAGGGGTCTCTGAACACTGAAGCTTTCTTT. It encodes CASSFQGSLNTEAFF.

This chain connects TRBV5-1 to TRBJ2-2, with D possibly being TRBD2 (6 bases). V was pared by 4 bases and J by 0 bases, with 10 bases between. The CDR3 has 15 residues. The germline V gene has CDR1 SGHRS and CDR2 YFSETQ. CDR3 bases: TGCGCCAGCAGCCAGGGACTTACGAACACCGGGGAGCTGTTTTTT. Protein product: CASSQGLTNTGELFF. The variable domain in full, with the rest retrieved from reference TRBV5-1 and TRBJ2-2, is KAGVTQTPRYLIKTRGQQVTLSCSPISGHRSVSWYQQTPGQGLQFLFEYFSETQRNKGNFPGRFSGRQFSNSRSEMNVSTLELGDSALYLCASSQGLTNTGELFFGEGSRLTVL.

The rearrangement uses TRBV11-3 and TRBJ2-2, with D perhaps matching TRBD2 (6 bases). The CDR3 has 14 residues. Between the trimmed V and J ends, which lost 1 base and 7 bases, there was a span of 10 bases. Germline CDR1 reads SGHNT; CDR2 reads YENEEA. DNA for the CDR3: TGTGCCAGCAGCTTAGGTGTAGCGGACGGGGAGCTGTTTTTT. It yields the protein CASSLGVADGELFF.

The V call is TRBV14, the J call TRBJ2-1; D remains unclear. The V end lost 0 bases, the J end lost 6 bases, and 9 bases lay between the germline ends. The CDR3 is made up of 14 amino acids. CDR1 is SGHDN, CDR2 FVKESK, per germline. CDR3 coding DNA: TGTGCCAGCAGCCAAGATTACTTAGTCAATGAGCAGTTCTTC. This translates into CASSQDYLVNEQFF.

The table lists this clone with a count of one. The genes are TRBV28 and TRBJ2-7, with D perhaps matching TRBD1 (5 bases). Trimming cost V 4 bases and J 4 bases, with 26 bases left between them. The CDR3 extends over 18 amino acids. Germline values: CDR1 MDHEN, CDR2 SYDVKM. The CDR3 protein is CASSSRAVRLQVEYEQYF. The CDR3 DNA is TGTGCCAGCAGTTCCAGGGCCGTCCGTCTTCAGGTAGAATACGAGCAGTACTTC.

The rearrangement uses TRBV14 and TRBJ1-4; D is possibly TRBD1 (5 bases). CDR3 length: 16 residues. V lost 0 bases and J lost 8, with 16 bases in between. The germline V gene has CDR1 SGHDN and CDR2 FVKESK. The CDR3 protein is CASSQDLGPNREKLFF. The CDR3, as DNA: TGTGCCAGCAGCCAAGATCTGGGCCCCAACAGGGAAAAACTGTTTTTT.

CDR3 amino acids: CASSEGGTSASGDKNIQYF. For the CDR3, the DNA is TGTGCCAGCAGTGAAGGGGGGACTAGCGCATCAGGTGACAAAAACATTCAGTACTTC. V usage is TRBV2 and J usage is TRBJ2-4, with TRBD2 matching over 10 bases. Trimming at V came to 1 base and at J to 3 bases, leaving 12 bases not matched to a gene. The CDR3 length is 19 residues. CDR1 is SNHLY, CDR2 FYNNEI, per germline. Supplemented by reference TRBV2 and TRBJ2-4, the full variable domain reads EPEVTQTPSHQVTQMGQEVILRCVPISNHLYFYWYRQILGQKVEFLVSFYNNEISEKSEIFDDQFSVERPDGSNFTLKIRSTKLEDSAMYFCASSEGGTSASGDKNIQYFGAGTRLSVL.

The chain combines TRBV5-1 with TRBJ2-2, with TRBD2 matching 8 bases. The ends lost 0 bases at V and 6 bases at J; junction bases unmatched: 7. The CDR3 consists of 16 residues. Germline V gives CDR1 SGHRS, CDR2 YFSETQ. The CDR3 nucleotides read TGCGCCAGCAGCTTGGCTGGGCTAGCGGGTTCCGGGGAGCTGTTTTTT. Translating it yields CASSLAGLAGSGELFF.